A selection of T cell receptor beta chains follows, all from one sample in a study of blood T cell repertoires in COVID-19. Sequencing used immunoSEQ multiplex PCR; TCRdb keeps in-frame clones, though not all of them. The sample includes around 80,000 clones, approximately 80% of them seen just once. Sequenced input: peripheral blood. The receptors stem from an older man with acute or convalescent COVID-19. CDR3s include the opening cysteine and the closing phenylalanine or tryptophan. D genes are given only for firm matches. Some rows mark clone size as missing; the rest say once, few, many or name a class of expanded clone.

CDR3nt	CDR3aa	abundance	j_gene	v_gene	d_gene
TGCGCCAGCAGTGATTATAGGGGGGGCGCGAGGGAGACCCAGTACTTC	CASSDYRGGARETQYF	NA	TRBJ2-5	TRBV5-1	NA
TGCAGCGTTGAACAACAGGGGGTCATTAACAATGAGCAGTTCTTC	CSVEQQGVINNEQFF	NA	TRBJ2-1	TRBV29-1	TRBD1
TGTGCCAGCAGCCGAGGGGGCGGCCCTAATGAAAAACTGTTTTTT	CASSRGGGPNEKLFF	NA	TRBJ1-4	TRBV7-9	TRBD1
TGTGCCAGCTCACCAGGAGTCAGCACAACTAATGAAAAACTGTTTTTT	CASSPGVSTTNEKLFF	NA	TRBJ1-4	TRBV18	NA
TGTGCCAGCCAGGGGGACGGAGGCTCCTACGAGCAGTACTTC	CASQGDGGSYEQYF	NA	TRBJ2-7	TRBV27	TRBD1
TGTGCCAGTAGGCGACAGGGGTTGAACACTGAAGCTTTCTTT	CASRRQGLNTEAFF	NA	TRBJ1-1	TRBV19	TRBD1
TGTGCCAGCAGTCCGACTAGCGGGGTCAATGAGCAGTTCTTC	CASSPTSGVNEQFF	once	TRBJ2-1	TRBV6-6	TRBD2
TGTGCCAGCAGCAATCAGGCGGGCCCACAAGAGACCCAGTACTTC	CASSNQAGPQETQYF	once	TRBJ2-5	TRBV7-3	NA
TGTGCCAGCAGCCCGGCTAACTATGGCTACACCTTC	CASSPANYGYTF	NA	TRBJ1-2	TRBV9	NA
TGCAGCGAAAGGGACAGTGCTAACTATGGCTACACCTTC	CSERDSANYGYTF	few	TRBJ1-2	TRBV29-1	TRBD1
TGCGCCAGCCAGGGACAGGGAGTCACTGAAGCTTTCTTT	CASQGQGVTEAFF	NA	TRBJ1-1	TRBV5-1	TRBD1
TGTGCCAGTACCCTAACAGGTTACGGCACTGAAGCTTTCTTT	CASTLTGYGTEAFF	NA	TRBJ1-1	TRBV19	NA
TGTGCCAGCAGCAAAGCCGCAGGGTCTTACGAGCAGTACTTC	CASSKAAGSYEQYF	once	TRBJ2-7	TRBV21-1	NA
TGTGCCAGCAGCTTACGGGACAGGGCCGGCTACACCTTC	CASSLRDRAGYTF	NA	TRBJ1-2	TRBV5-6	TRBD1
TGTGCCACCAGTGACACCACAGGGGACGGCTACACCTTC	CATSDTTGDGYTF	NA	TRBJ1-2	TRBV24-1	TRBD1
TGTGCCAGTAAAACGACAGGGCCTCTTAACTATGGCTACACCTTC	CASKTTGPLNYGYTF	NA	TRBJ1-2	TRBV19	TRBD1
TGTGCCAGCAGCCATGCACAGGCGACAAATTCACCCCTCCACTTT	CASSHAQATNSPLHF	few	TRBJ1-6	TRBV3-1/TRBV3-2	NA
TGCGCCAGCAGCTTCGGACAGAGTGGGGTGAACACTGAAGCTTTCTTT	CASSFGQSGVNTEAFF	NA	TRBJ1-1	TRBV5-1	NA
TGTGCCAGCAGCTTAGGGGGACAGGCCTATGGCTACACCTTC	CASSLGGQAYGYTF	few	TRBJ1-2	TRBV13	TRBD1
TGTGCCAGCAGCACCTACACGGGACAACATGGCTACACCTTC	CASSTYTGQHGYTF	once	TRBJ1-2	TRBV7-2	NA
TGTGCCAGCAGAAAGGACAGCTCCTACAATGAGCAGTTCTTC	CASRKDSSYNEQFF	once	TRBJ2-1	TRBV2	NA
TGTGCCAGTAGTCGAACCGGACAGGGCAATCAGCCCCAGCATTTT	CASSRTGQGNQPQHF	NA	TRBJ1-5	TRBV19	TRBD1
TGTGCCAGCAGTGAAGTTCGGCAGGTCCGGGGATATGGCTACACCTTC	CASSEVRQVRGYGYTF	NA	TRBJ1-2	TRBV6-1	NA
TGTGCCAGCAGCCCCGGGACAGTGGAACGAGAAAAACTGTTTTTT	CASSPGTVEREKLFF	NA	TRBJ1-4	TRBV3-1/TRBV3-2	TRBD1
TGTGCCAGTACCTCAGACAGGAATTATGGCTACACCTTC	CASTSDRNYGYTF	NA	TRBJ1-2	TRBV19	NA
TGTGCCAGCAGTTACGCGGGACAGGGGGCTTCCTACGAGCAGTACTTC	CASSYAGQGASYEQYF	NA	TRBJ2-7	TRBV6-5	TRBD1
TGTGCCAGCAGCCCCAGCTCCTACGAGCAGTACTTC	CASSPSSYEQYF	NA	TRBJ2-7	TRBV11-2	NA
TGTGCCTGGAGTGGGAGCAGAACGGGACAGGGAGGGGATCAGCCCCAGCATTTT	CAWSGSRTGQGGDQPQHF	NA	TRBJ1-5	TRBV30	TRBD1
TGTGCCAGCAGTGAAGGTCAGGGGGCTCGAAATGAGCAGTTCTTC	CASSEGQGARNEQFF	NA	TRBJ2-1	TRBV6-1	TRBD1